One sample yielded the 23 T cell receptor beta chains listed below, sequenced in a study of T cell changes during pregnancy in multiple sclerosis (dated by TCRdb to between 2018 and 2021). Library preparation used the immunoSEQ multiplex PCR assay. Drawn from immuneACCESS, this table holds only the in-frame rearrangements with V and J called that TCRdb kept. Clones are partly lost; checked studies trace under half to an unresolved V gene and leave the rest unexplained. In this sample the table shows 93,000 or so clones, less than 95% of which occur a single time. About 0.95% of the sample rests with the top ten. The material was peripheral blood, obtained before pregnancy. The receptors stem from a female donor with multiple sclerosis, enrolled in a pregnancy study.

The chain recombines TRBV9 with TRBJ1-2, with a possible D match to TRBD1 (6 bases). This CDR3 spans 13 amino acids. Trimming cost V 4 bases and J 8 bases, with 15 bases left between them. Germline CDR1 is SGDLS and CDR2 is YYNGEE. CDR3 DNA sequence: TGTGCCAGCAGCCAACAGGGAGCCGTCGGCTACACCTTC. Translating it yields CASSQQGAVGYTF.

This chain links TRBV2 with TRBJ2-5, with 12 bases aligning to TRBD1. Germline lookup yields CDR1 SNHLY and CDR2 FYNNEI. J gave up 5 bases and V 8 bases, and 9 bases lay outside the gene matches. This CDR3 has 15 amino acids. CDR3 loop: CASASGQGAWETQYF. DNA for the CDR3: TGTGCCAGCGCCTCGGGACAGGGGGCCTGGGAGACCCAGTACTTC.

The chain joins TRBV7-2 to TRBJ2-3; 14 positions match TRBD2. The CDR3 runs to 16 residues. The junction had 0 bases not matched to a gene; V was cut back by 1 base and J by 3 bases. Looked up from germline, CDR1 is SGHTA and CDR2 is FQGNSA. CDR3 amino acids: CASSLGLAGGTDTQYF. The CDR3 DNA sequence: TGTGCCAGCAGCTTAGGACTAGCGGGGGGGACAGATACGCAGTATTTT.

This sequence joins TRBV27 and TRBJ2-7; 9 bases line up with TRBD1. The trim removed 5 bases at V and 5 bases at J, leaving 4 bases unmatched. Looked up from germline, CDR1 is MNHEY and CDR2 is SMNVEV (reference sequence). The length of the CDR3 is 13 residues. In nucleotides, the CDR3 is TGTGCCAGCAGTATCGGGACAGGGAACGAGCAGTACTTC. Translating it yields CASSIGTGNEQYF.

The chain uses TRBV7-3 and TRBJ2-5, with a weak D call TRBD1 (5 bases). The germline V and J ends were trimmed by 3 bases and 0 bases, with 8 bases remaining between them. Germline V gene lookup returns CDR1 SGHTA and CDR2 FQGTGA. CDR3 length: 14 residues. The CDR3 coding sequence is TGTGCCAGCAGCTTGGACAACTACCAAGAGACCCAGTACTTC. Translated, it gives CASSLDNYQETQYF. Based on the CDR3 plus reference TRBV7-3 and TRBJ2-5, the full variable domain is GAGVSQTPSNKVTEKGKYVELRCDPISGHTALYWYRQSLGQGPEFLIYFQGTGAADDSGLPNDRFFAVRPEGSVSTLKIQRTERGDSAVYLCASSLDNYQETQYFGPGTRLLVL.

The V and J genes are TRBV2 and TRBJ1-1; 7 bases agree with TRBD1. This CDR3 comprises 15 residues. The V gene's germline CDR1 is SNHLY and CDR2 FYNNEI. The V segment lost 6 bases and the J segment 0 bases; nucleotides outside the gene matches: 7. CDR3 loop: CASRNRGTMNTEAFF. CDR3 sequence (DNA): TGTGCCAGCAGAAACAGGGGTACGATGAACACTGAAGCTTTCTTT. The full variable domain, its missing parts supplied by reference TRBV2 and TRBJ1-1, is EPEVTQTPSHQVTQMGQEVILRCVPISNHLYFYWYRQILGQKVEFLVSFYNNEISEKSEIFDDQFSVERPDGSNFTLKIRSTKLEDSAMYFCASRNRGTMNTEAFFGQGTRLTVV.

This sequence joins TRBV15 and TRBJ2-7; D call uncertain. V lost 2 bases and J 2 bases, leaving 7 bases between the germline ends. The CDR3 length is 13 residues. Germline assignment: CDR1 LNHNV and CDR2 YYDKDF (reference sequence). CDR3 nucleotides: TGTGCCACCAGCAGACCTCCTACCTACGAGCAGTACTTC. It encodes CATSRPPTYEQYF.

The J gene is TRBJ1-3, the V gene TRBV6-1, with TRBD1 matching over 7 bases. Germline V lookup: CDR1 MNHNS, CDR2 SASEGT. J lost 3 bases, V lost 6 bases, and 5 bases had no gene match. There are 14 residues in the CDR3. CDR3 loop: CASREPGGGNTIYF. The CDR3 nucleotides read TGTGCCAGCAGAGAACCAGGGGGTGGAAACACCATATATTTT.

The genes are TRBV19 and TRBJ2-3, with D possibly being TRBD2 (6 bases). Germline CDR1 and CDR2: LNHDA and SQIVND (reference sequence). The CDR3 is 13 amino acids. The ends were cut back, 4 bases at V and 1 base at J, with 6 bases in the middle. CDR3 amino acids: CASSSGGTDTQYF. For the CDR3, the DNA is TGTGCCAGTAGTAGCGGGGGCACAGATACGCAGTATTTT.

This sequence joins TRBV9 and TRBJ1-6; 7 nucleotides line up with TRBD1. The CDR3 runs to 14 residues. Trimming cost V 4 bases and J 8 bases; bases outside gene matches: 6. Per germline, CDR1 SGDLS and CDR2 YYNGEE. The CDR3 DNA is TGTGCCAGCAGCCGACAGGGATTAGATTCACCCCTCCACTTT. This codes for CASSRQGLDSPLHF. Drawing the rest from reference TRBV9 and TRBJ1-6, the complete variable domain is DSGVTQTPKHLITATGQRVTLRCSPRSGDLSVYWYQQSLDQGLQFLIQYYNGEERAKGNILERFSAQQFPDLHSELNLSSLELGDSALYFCASSRQGLDSPLHFGNGTRLTVT.

Of note for this clone: One end of the junction varies from germline; a read error may be responsible. The rearrangement uses TRBV27 and TRBJ1-1; D remains ambiguous. This CDR3 contains 18 residues. The germline V gene encodes CDR1 MNHEY and CDR2 SMNVEV (reference sequence). CDR3 nucleotides: TGTGCCAACAGTTTATCTCAGCCACGGGGTCGGGTGAACACTGAAGCTTTCTTT. Protein product: CANSLSQPRGRVNTEAFF.

The gene calls are TRBV6-5 and TRBJ1-5; 8 bases map to TRBD1. V dropped 4 bases and J dropped 7; count of bases not matched to a gene: 3. CDR1 MNHEY and CDR2 SVGAGI come from the germline V gene. There are 13 residues in the CDR3. The CDR3 is CASSWDRKQPQHF. In DNA, the CDR3 is TGTGCCAGCAGTTGGGACAGGAAGCAGCCCCAGCATTTT.

The chain couples TRBV5-4 to TRBJ2-1, with unresolved D. Trimming cost V 0 bases and J 4 bases, with 11 bases left between them. The CDR3 contains 15 residues. Germline V gene data show CDR1 as SGHNT and CDR2 as YYREEE (reference sequence). CDR3 sequence: CASSLELGAYNEQFF. In DNA, the CDR3 is TGTGCCAGCAGCTTGGAGTTGGGCGCATACAATGAGCAGTTCTTC.

V gene TRBV5-5 combines with J gene TRBJ2-7, with a possible D match to TRBD1 (6 bases). V dropped 4 bases and J dropped 1 base, with 12 bases sitting between them. CDR1 and CDR2 from the germline V gene are SGHKS and YYEKEE (reference sequence). The CDR3 consists of 14 residues. The CDR3 DNA sequence: TGTGCCAGCAGCCAAACAGGGACATCCTACGAGCAGTACTTC. Residues: CASSQTGTSYEQYF. Full variable domain (rest looked up from reference TRBV5-5 and TRBJ2-7): DAGVTQSPTHLIKTRGQQVTLRCSPISGHKSVSWYQQVLGQGPQFIFQYYEKEERGRGNFPDRFSARQFPNYSSELNVNALLLGDSALYLCASSQTGTSYEQYFGPGTRLTVT.

This rearrangement joins TRBV7-9 to TRBJ2-7; tentatively, D is TRBD1 (5 bases). The CDR3 has 15 amino acids. Trimming removed 5 bases from V and 2 bases from J, with 16 bases in between. Germline V gene sequence: CDR1 SEHNR, CDR2 FQNEAQ (reference sequence). The CDR3 protein is CASSIGQGFAYEQYF. CDR3 sequence (DNA): TGTGCCAGCAGCATTGGGCAGGGCTTCGCCTACGAGCAGTACTTC.

V usage is TRBV2 and J usage is TRBJ1-4; 7 bases align to TRBD1. Germline CDR1 reads SNHLY; CDR2 reads FYNNEI. The CDR3 is 15 residues long. V was pared by 3 bases and J by 2 bases, with 3 bases of the junction left unmatched. Here the CDR3 DNA reads TGTGCCAGCAGTGAGGAGGGACAGACTAATGAAAAACTGTTTTTT. Encoded protein: CASSEEGQTNEKLFF.

The chain joins TRBV2 to TRBJ1-3; D is unclear. The V end was cut by 7 bases, the J end by 2 bases, with 9 bases between. Per the germline V gene, CDR1 is SNHLY and CDR2 is FYNNEI. This CDR3 is 13 amino acids long. The CDR3 sequence: CASNFDTGNTIYF. CDR3 sequence (DNA): TGTGCCAGCAACTTTGATACTGGAAACACCATATATTTT. Variable domain in full (rest from reference TRBV2 and TRBJ1-3): EPEVTQTPSHQVTQMGQEVILRCVPISNHLYFYWYRQILGQKVEFLVSFYNNEISEKSEIFDDQFSVERPDGSNFTLKIRSTKLEDSAMYFCASNFDTGNTIYFGEGSWLTVV.

The chain links TRBV19 to TRBJ1-1; D may be TRBD1 (5 bases). The CDR3 runs 14 residues. V lost 3 bases and J 5 bases, leaving 13 bases between the germline ends. Germline CDR1 LNHDA, CDR2 SQIVND (reference sequence). The CDR3 DNA sequence: TGTGCCAGTAGTATTAACAGGAAAGGGACTGAAGCTTTCTTT. Translation: CASSINRKGTEAFF. Full variable domain (outside the CDR3, taken from reference TRBV19 and TRBJ1-1): DGGITQSPKYLFRKEGQNVTLSCEQNLNHDAMYWYRQDPGQGLRLIYYSQIVNDFQKGDIAEGYSVSREKKESFPLTVTSAQKNPTAFYLCASSINRKGTEAFFGQGTRLTVV.

V gene TRBV9 combines with J gene TRBJ2-7; tentative D call: TRBD1 (7 bases). Per the germline V gene, CDR1 is SGDLS and CDR2 is YYNGEE. This CDR3 has 15 amino acids. The V and J ends lost 4 bases and 7 bases respectively, with 21 bases between them. The CDR3 DNA reads as TGTGCCAGCAGCAATACGGGACAGCGGGCATCGGAGCAGTACTTC. Translating gives CASSNTGQRASEQYF.

The V and J genes are TRBV28 and TRBJ2-7; TRBD2 aligns across 8 bases. This CDR3 is 12 amino acids long. The germline V gene has CDR1 MDHEN and CDR2 SYDVKM. The CDR3 sequence: CASGDTSYEQYF. As DNA, the CDR3 is TGTGCTAGCGGGGACACCTCCTACGAGCAGTACTTC.

By sample fraction, this clone is medium-sized (0.01 to 0.1%). The CDR3 protein is CASSLTQGGEKLFF. DNA of the CDR3: TGTGCCAGCAGCCTCACGCAGGGAGGTGAAAAACTGTTTTTT. The V and J genes are TRBV6-5 and TRBJ1-4, with a possible D match to TRBD1 (5 bases). V gave up 6 bases and J gave up 7 bases, with 15 bases separating them. CDR1 and CDR2 from the germline V gene are MNHEY and SVGAGI. This CDR3 region has 14 residues.

This rearrangement joins TRBV27 to TRBJ2-7; D possibly corresponds to TRBD2 (7 bases). CDR1 and CDR2 from the germline V gene are MNHEY and SMNVEV (reference sequence). Trimming cost V 1 base and J 2 bases, with 12 bases left between them. This CDR3 region has 15 residues. For the CDR3, the DNA is TGTGCCAGCAGTTTATATGGCGGGGGCCCCTACGAGCAGTACTTC. Translating it yields CASSLYGGGPYEQYF.

This chain connects TRBV19 to TRBJ2-1, with D possibly being TRBD1 (6 bases). CDR1 is LNHDA and CDR2 is SQIVND in the germline V gene (reference sequence). Trimming took 4 bases from V and 1 from J, leaving 26 bases between them. The CDR3 runs 20 residues. CDR3 region: CASSTPPGTSFGGSYNEQFF. The CDR3, as DNA: TGTGCCAGTAGTACTCCCCCCGGGACATCTTTTGGAGGATCCTACAATGAGCAGTTCTTC. Full variable domain (rest looked up from reference TRBV19 and TRBJ2-1): DGGITQSPKYLFRKEGQNVTLSCEQNLNHDAMYWYRQDPGQGLRLIYYSQIVNDFQKGDIAEGYSVSREKKESFPLTVTSAQKNPTAFYLCASSTPPGTSFGGSYNEQFFGPGTRLTVL.